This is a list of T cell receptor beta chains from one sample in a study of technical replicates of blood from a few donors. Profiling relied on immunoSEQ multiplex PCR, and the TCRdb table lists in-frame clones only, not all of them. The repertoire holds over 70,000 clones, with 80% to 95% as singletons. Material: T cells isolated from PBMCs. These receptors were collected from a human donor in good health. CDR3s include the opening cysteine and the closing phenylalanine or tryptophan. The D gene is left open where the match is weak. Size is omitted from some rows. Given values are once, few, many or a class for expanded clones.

TGTGCCAGTAGTATCACGGGACTGGATTATACGCAGTATTTT,CASSITGLDYTQYF,-,-,TRBJ2-3,TRBV19
TGTGCCAGCAGCATAAACACAGGGTCACCCTACAATGAGCAGTTCTTC,CASSINTGSPYNEQFF,-,-,TRBJ2-1,TRBV9
TGTGCCAGTTTAGGGACAGGGTCATACGAGCAGTACTTC,CASLGTGSYEQYF,TRBD1,-,TRBJ2-7,TRBV25-1
TGTGCCTGGACTTTCGACTCTGAAGCTTTCTTT,CAWTFDSEAFF,-,-,TRBJ1-1,TRBV30
TGCGCCAGCAGCCAAGAGTCCCTTCAAGAGACCCAGTACTTC,CASSQESLQETQYF,-,-,TRBJ2-5,TRBV4-1
TGTGCCAGCAGTGCAAACGAGCAGTACTTC,CASSANEQYF,-,-,TRBJ2-7,TRBV2
TGCGCCAGCAGCCACGCGGAGGGCACTGAAGCTTTCTTT,CASSHAEGTEAFF,-,-,TRBJ1-1,TRBV4-3
TGTGCCAGCAGCTTAGGGACAGGAAACACTGAAGCTTTCTTT,CASSLGTGNTEAFF,TRBD1,-,TRBJ1-1,TRBV7-8
TGTGCCAGCAGTCCTCGGACTAGCAGGCCATACGAGCAGTACTTC,CASSPRTSRPYEQYF,TRBD2,-,TRBJ2-7,TRBV27
TGTGCCAGTAGTATAGAAGGGACAGGGGGCTGGCAGCCCCAGCATTTT,CASSIEGTGGWQPQHF,TRBD1,-,TRBJ1-5,TRBV19
TGCGCCAGCAGCCAAGAAGCGACGGCCCGCAATCAGCCCCAGCATTTT,CASSQEATARNQPQHF,-,-,TRBJ1-5,TRBV4-1
TGTGCCAGCAGCTTAAGGGGACGGAGGAGGGATGAGCAGTTCTTC,CASSLRGRRRDEQFF,-,-,TRBJ2-1,TRBV7-3
TGTGCCAGTAGTATCCACGGGGAGCCCCAGCATTTT,CASSIHGEPQHF,-,-,TRBJ1-5,TRBV19
TGCAGCGTTGACTGGCCAGAGAACACCGGGGAGCTGTTTTTT,CSVDWPENTGELFF,-,-,TRBJ2-2,TRBV29-1
TGTGCCAGCAGTGGGACAGGCAATCAGCCCCAGCATTTT,CASSGTGNQPQHF,-,few,TRBJ1-5,TRBV2
TGCAGCGTTGCACAGCAAGAGACCCAGTACTTC,CSVAQQETQYF,-,-,TRBJ2-5,TRBV29-1
TGTGCCAGCACAAACCCTGGAGGCAGGGGGCTAACCGGGGAGCTGTTTTTT,CASTNPGGRGLTGELFF,TRBD1,-,TRBJ2-2,TRBV7-3
TGCGCCAGCAGGACTTACCAGGGGGCTGGAAACACCATATATTTT,CASRTYQGAGNTIYF,TRBD1,-,TRBJ1-3,TRBV4-1
TGTGCCTGGGACCAGGGACTAGCGGGAAGTGAGCAGTTCTTC,CAWDQGLAGSEQFF,TRBD2,-,TRBJ2-1,TRBV30
TGTGCCAGCAGCCTCGCGCGCGAGCAGTACTTC,CASSLAREQYF,-,-,TRBJ2-7,TRBV6-6
TGTGCCAGCAGCTTAGTATGGGGGGACGAGCAGTACTTC,CASSLVWGDEQYF,-,once,TRBJ2-7,TRBV11-3
TGTGCCAGCAGTTACCTCGGGAGGATACAGGGCTGGCACTTAAACGGTGAGCAGTTCTTC,CASSYLGRIQGWHLNGEQFF,-,-,TRBJ2-1,TRBV11-3
TGTGCCACCGGGACAGGGGTGAGCTATGAGCAGTTCTTC,CATGTGVSYEQFF,TRBD1,-,TRBJ2-1,TRBV19
TGTGCTAGTGGAAAAAGGGGGCCAGATACGCAGTATTTT,CASGKRGPDTQYF,TRBD1,-,TRBJ2-3,TRBV12-5
TGTGCCAGTAGTATTTCGCAGGGAAGAAACACCATATATTTT,CASSISQGRNTIYF,-,-,TRBJ1-3,TRBV19
TGTGCCAGCAGCCCCCGTTTCACCGACATTAATTATGGCTACACCTTC,CASSPRFTDINYGYTF,-,-,TRBJ1-2,TRBV7-8
TGTGCCAGCTCTCCTAGCGGGAGATTTCGGGAGCTGTTTTTT,CASSPSGRFRELFF,TRBD2,-,TRBJ2-2,TRBV6-4
TGTGCCAGCAGTACAGGGGGGGTGAATGAAAAACTGTTTTTT,CASSTGGVNEKLFF,TRBD1,-,TRBJ1-4,TRBV28
TGTGCCAGCAGCGTCCTTAGCAAGGGGGAGACCCAGTACTTC,CASSVLSKGETQYF,-,-,TRBJ2-5,TRBV9
TGTGCCAGCAGCTTAGGCGTGGCGGGAGGGCCCCACAATGAGCAGTTCTTC,CASSLGVAGGPHNEQFF,TRBD2,-,TRBJ2-1,TRBV11-2
TGTGCCAGTAGTTTGACCCGGACAGCTGAAGCTTTCTTT,CASSLTRTAEAFF,-,-,TRBJ1-1,TRBV19
TGTGCCAGCAGGCCGGGACAGGGGTGGAATACGCAGTATTTT,CASRPGQGWNTQYF,TRBD1,-,TRBJ2-3,TRBV6-5
TGTGCCAGCAGCCAAGGACAGTACCAGCCCCAGCATTTT,CASSQGQYQPQHF,-,-,TRBJ1-5,TRBV14
TGTGCCACCAGCAACAGCTACGAGCAGTACTTC,CATSNSYEQYF,-,-,TRBJ2-7,TRBV15
TGTGCCAGCAGTAGGACATCATTGGCCGAGCAGTACTTC,CASSRTSLAEQYF,-,-,TRBJ2-7,TRBV6-5
TGTGCCAGTAGCCCGGACAGGGTCCCCGGGGCCAACGTCCTGACTTTC,CASSPDRVPGANVLTF,TRBD1,-,TRBJ2-6,TRBV19
TGTGCCAGCAGCGTAGCTATACGGAACACTGAAGCTTTCTTT,CASSVAIRNTEAFF,-,-,TRBJ1-1,TRBV9
TGTGCCAGCTCACCACGTCAGGGTTCGGGGGAACCCCAGCATTTT,CASSPRQGSGEPQHF,-,-,TRBJ1-5,TRBV18
TGTGCCAGCTCGCCGACCTGGACAGAGAACACTGAAGCTTTCTTT,CASSPTWTENTEAFF,-,-,TRBJ1-1,TRBV18
TGTGCCAGCAGGGTAGAATGGAGTCTTGAAAAACTGTTTTTT,CASRVEWSLEKLFF,-,-,TRBJ1-4,TRBV6-1
TGTGCCAGCAGCAAGAAGGCTAGCGAATACACAGATACGCAGTATTTT,CASSKKASEYTDTQYF,-,-,TRBJ2-3,TRBV5-4
TGCGCCAGCAGCCAATACATAGGGGTCTACGAGCAGTACTTC,CASSQYIGVYEQYF,-,-,TRBJ2-7,TRBV4-1
TGCAGCGTTGAAGTTGTGTGGACAGGGTACAATGAGCAGTTCTTC,CSVEVVWTGYNEQFF,TRBD1,once,TRBJ2-1,TRBV29-1
TGTGCCTGGAGACCCTCCCCTGCGGGAGGGGTAGAGACCCAGTACTTC,CAWRPSPAGGVETQYF,TRBD2,-,TRBJ2-5,TRBV30
TGTGCCAGCAACGACAGAGCCTCCTACGAGCAGTACTTC,CASNDRASYEQYF,-,-,TRBJ2-7,TRBV11-1
TGTGCCAGCAGTTACTCAGCAGGCCTTAATCAGCCCCAGCATTTT,CASSYSAGLNQPQHF,-,-,TRBJ1-5,TRBV6-7
TGCGCCAGCAGCCAAGATCAGGGGGATACGCAGTATTTT,CASSQDQGDTQYF,-,-,TRBJ2-3,TRBV4-1
TGCAGTGCTAGGGGAGGCGGGGAGCTGTTTTTT,CSARGGGELFF,-,-,TRBJ2-2,TRBV20-1
TGTGCCAGCAGCTTGGAACTAGCGGGAGGGCTTTTGACTGATGAGCAGTTCTTC,CASSLELAGGLLTDEQFF,TRBD2,-,TRBJ2-1,TRBV5-6
TGTGCCAGCAGCGAAAACAGGGAGAACACTGAAGCTTTCTTT,CASSENRENTEAFF,-,-,TRBJ1-1,TRBV7-2
TGTGCCAGCAGCTTAGTGGGGGGAATTAACTATGGCTACACCTTC,CASSLVGGINYGYTF,-,-,TRBJ1-2,TRBV7-8
TGTGCCATCAGTGAGTCCTTAGCACTGGCTAATGAAAAACTGTTTTTT,CAISESLALANEKLFF,-,-,TRBJ1-4,TRBV10-3